The 2 T cell receptor beta chains presented below share a single source sample, sequenced in a study of vaccination and CD4 T cells after COVID-19. The treatment: approximately 11-day PBMC culture with coronavirus spike peptide pools or control peptides (ViraFEST assay). Samples of CD4+ T cells were obtained from the unexposed donor before the COVID-19 pandemic (2011-2018). What these receptors recognize is not known. The study sequenced cultured CD4+ T cell DNA using the Oncomine TCR Beta short-read assay. Each CDR3 protein gets one entry after TCRdb re-called the PCR reads with MiXCR. This repertoire shows roughly 2,500 distinct CDR3 sequences, about 39% found once; its top ten account for 64%. Sequenced material: CD4+ T cells from blood, cultured in vitro. The receptor source for this set is a human donor in good health.

This clonotype has only one observation. This chain uses TRBV4-2 with TRBJ1-6; D gene unclear. V was cut by 0 bases and J by 10 bases, with 7 bases left in between. Germline values: CDR1 LGHNA, CDR2 YNFKEQ. There are 13 residues in the CDR3. DNA for the CDR3: TGTGCCAGCAGCCAAGATGGGGAATCACCCCTCCACTTT. This translates into CASSQDGESPLHF.

This chain connects TRBV11-2 to TRBJ2-7; 8 positions match TRBD1. There are 15 residues in the CDR3. Germline V gives CDR1 SGHAT, CDR2 FQNNGV. The V and J ends lost 4 bases and 5 bases, in that order; junction bases with no gene match: 10. Here the CDR3 reads CASSSAGGYFHEQYF. The CDR3 nucleotides are TGTGCCAGCAGCTCCGCAGGGGGCTACTTCCACGAGCAGTACTTC.